This TCR beta chain was sequenced in a study of OX40 agonist ivuxolimab in advanced cancers. Overall study context: As their treatment, patients were administered ivuxolimab, an agonistic anti-OX40 (CD134) antibody.

Study-wide results and caveats: The study found among the lowest clonal expansion in partial responders at 0.1-3.0 mg/kg.

On this clone itself: Its antigen is unknown.

Method: immunoSEQ multiplex PCR; TCRdb's copy keeps in-frame clones and lacks some. The table lists some 80,000 clones, approximately 80% of them singletons. Germline CDR1 SGHTA, CDR2 FQGNSA. The CDR3 covers 14 residues. V was clipped by 1 base and J by 7 bases, with 11 bases between them. This TCR derives from an adult with an advanced solid tumor such as melanoma, head and neck, liver or kidney cancer. The specimen was CD4+ or CD8+ T cells sorted from blood, collected in a trial of the OX40 agonist ivuxolimab. This chain joins TRBV7-2 and TRBJ1-5; possibly TRBD1 for D (6 bases). Here the CDR3 DNA reads TGTGCCAGCAGCTTAGTTTCACAGGGCCAGCCCCAGCATTTT. It codes for CASSLVSQGQPQHF.